What follows describes a single TCR beta chain. V was trimmed by 4 bases and J by 3 bases, leaving 14 bases between them. The CDR3 is 14 residues long. Germline V gene lookup returns CDR1 SGHRS and CDR2 YFSETQ. The data were obtained in a study of blood T cell repertoires in COVID-19. Turning to the study itself: Donors in the United States, Italy and Spain gave samples during acute or convalescent COVID-19. Sources were T cells, B-cell-depleted T cells, or PBMCs; the material itself was cDNA or gDNA.

Study processing details: Amplification of reference gene primers was used by the study to estimate nucleated cell counts. The table came from immunoSEQ multiplex PCR; TCRdb's copy has only in-frame clones and leaves some out. The V and J calls and the clone size are those of that table, but D and trimming were determined from the DNA. Here the sample spans roughly 360,000 clones, approximately 80% being singletons. J is TRBJ2-7 and V is TRBV5-1, with a tentative D call TRBD2 (5 bases). The sequence was collected from a human donor with acute or convalescent COVID-19. The donor label of this sample is uncertain. Sequencing input: peripheral blood. CDR3 bases: TGCGCCAGCAGCCGGACGACACGGGGCTACGAGCAGTACTTC. Residues: CASSRTTRGYEQYF.